The entry that follows covers one T cell receptor (beta chain) sequence. This CDR3 has 17 amino acids. Per germline, CDR1 ENHRY and CDR2 SYGVKD. The V end was cut by 4 bases, the J end by 1 base, with 19 bases between. This entry belongs to a study of control samples from healthy donors and cancer patients. Sequenced by immunoSEQ multiplex PCR; TCRdb stores in-frame clones only, minus some. Of tens of thousands of clones listed, roughly 80% are singletons. The sequence derives from a man aged 55-75 years in good health. Sequencing used blood. V gene TRBV10-3 combines with J gene TRBJ1-1, with D maybe TRBD1 (5 bases). CDR3 loop: CAISGRLLGHPNTEAFF. The CDR3 DNA follows: TGTGCCATCAGTGGAAGATTACTCGGACACCCGAACACTGAAGCTTTCTTT.